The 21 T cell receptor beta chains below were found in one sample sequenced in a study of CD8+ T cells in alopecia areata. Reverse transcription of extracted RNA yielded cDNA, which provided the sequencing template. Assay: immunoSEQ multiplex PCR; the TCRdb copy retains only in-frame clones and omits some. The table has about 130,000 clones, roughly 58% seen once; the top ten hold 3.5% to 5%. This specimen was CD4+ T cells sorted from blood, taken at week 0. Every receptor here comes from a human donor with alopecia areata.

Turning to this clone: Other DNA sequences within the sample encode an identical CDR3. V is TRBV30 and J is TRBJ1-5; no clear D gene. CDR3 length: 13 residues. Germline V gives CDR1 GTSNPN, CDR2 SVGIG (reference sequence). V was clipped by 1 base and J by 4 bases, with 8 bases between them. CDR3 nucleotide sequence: TGTGCCTGGAGTGGAGGTGGAAATCAGCCCCAGCATTTT. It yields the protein CAWSGGGNQPQHF.

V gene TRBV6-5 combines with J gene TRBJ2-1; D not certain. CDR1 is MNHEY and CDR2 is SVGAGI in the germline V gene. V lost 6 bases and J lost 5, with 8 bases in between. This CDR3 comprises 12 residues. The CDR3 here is CASRASDNEQFF. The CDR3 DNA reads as TGTGCCAGCAGGGCCTCGGACAATGAGCAGTTCTTC.

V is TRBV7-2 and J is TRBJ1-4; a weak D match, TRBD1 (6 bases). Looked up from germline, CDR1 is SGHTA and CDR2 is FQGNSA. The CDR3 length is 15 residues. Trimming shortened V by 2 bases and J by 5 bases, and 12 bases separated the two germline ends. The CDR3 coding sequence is TGTGCCAGCAGCTTACGTTTTACAGGGAATGAAAAACTGTTTTTT. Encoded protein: CASSLRFTGNEKLFF.

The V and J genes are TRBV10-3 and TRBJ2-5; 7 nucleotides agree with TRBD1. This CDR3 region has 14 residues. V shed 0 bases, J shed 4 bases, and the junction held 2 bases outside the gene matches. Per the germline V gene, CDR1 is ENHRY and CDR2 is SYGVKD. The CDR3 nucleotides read TGTGCCATCAGTGAGTCAGGGGGCGCAGAGACCCAGTACTTC. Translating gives CAISESGGAETQYF.

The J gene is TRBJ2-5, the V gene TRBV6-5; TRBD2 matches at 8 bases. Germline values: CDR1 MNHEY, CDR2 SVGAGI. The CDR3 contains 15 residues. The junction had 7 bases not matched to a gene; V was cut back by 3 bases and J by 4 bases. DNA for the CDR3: TGTGCCAGCAGTTATTTAGCGGGGAGGGGAGAGACCCAGTACTTC. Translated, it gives CASSYLAGRGETQYF.

The CDR3 coding sequence is TGTGCCAGCAGTTACCGAGGGCCTCCTAACTATGGCTACACCTTC. It specifies CASSYRGPPNYGYTF. This chain links TRBV6-5 with TRBJ1-2; no clear D gene. CDR3 size: 15 residues. Trimming stripped 2 bases from V and 0 bases from J, with 10 bases between. The V gene's germline CDR1 is MNHEY and CDR2 SVGAGI.

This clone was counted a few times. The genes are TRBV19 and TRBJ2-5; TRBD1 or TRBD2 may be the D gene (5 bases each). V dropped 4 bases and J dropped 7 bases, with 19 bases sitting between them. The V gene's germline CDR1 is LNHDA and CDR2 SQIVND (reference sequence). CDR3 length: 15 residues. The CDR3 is CASSTGTDSAVTQYF. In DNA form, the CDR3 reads TGTGCCAGTAGTACCGGGACGGACTCCGCTGTGACCCAGTACTTC.

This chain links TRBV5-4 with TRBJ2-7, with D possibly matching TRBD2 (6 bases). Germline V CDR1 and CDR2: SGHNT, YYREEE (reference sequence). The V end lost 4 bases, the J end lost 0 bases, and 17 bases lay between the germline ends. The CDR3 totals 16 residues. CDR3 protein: CASSRTGLTVSYEQYF. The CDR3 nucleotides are TGTGCCAGCAGCCGGACGGGACTGACGGTCTCCTACGAGCAGTACTTC.

CDR3 sequence: CASSSKTDDQPQHF. The CDR3 coding sequence is TGTGCCAGCAGCTCAAAAACGGACGATCAGCCCCAGCATTTT. The rearrangement joins TRBV5-6 to TRBJ1-5; D gene ambiguous. Germline assignment: CDR1 SGHDT and CDR2 YYEEEE. The CDR3 consists of 14 residues. With 3 bases removed from V and 5 bases from J, the gap between germline ends came to 12 bases.

CDR3 residues: CASSFEPDTEAFF. CDR3 coding DNA: TGTGCCAGCAGCTTTGAGCCTGACACTGAAGCTTTCTTT. V usage is TRBV7-6 and J usage is TRBJ1-1; the D is unclear. Trimming removed 3 bases from V and 3 bases from J, with 8 bases in between. Germline CDR1 SGHVS, CDR2 FNYEAQ. This CDR3 has 13 amino acids.

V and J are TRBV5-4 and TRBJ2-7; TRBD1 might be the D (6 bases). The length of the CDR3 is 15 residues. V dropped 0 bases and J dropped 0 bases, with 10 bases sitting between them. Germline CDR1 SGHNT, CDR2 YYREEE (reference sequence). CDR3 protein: CASSLAGASSYEQYF. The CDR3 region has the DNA TGTGCCAGCAGCTTGGCAGGGGCTAGCTCCTACGAGCAGTACTTC.

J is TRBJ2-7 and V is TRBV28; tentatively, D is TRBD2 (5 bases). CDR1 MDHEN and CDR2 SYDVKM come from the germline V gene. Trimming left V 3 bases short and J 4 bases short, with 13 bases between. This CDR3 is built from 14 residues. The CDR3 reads CASSFTRSAYEQYF. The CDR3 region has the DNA TGTGCCAGCAGTTTCACTAGATCGGCTTACGAGCAGTACTTC.

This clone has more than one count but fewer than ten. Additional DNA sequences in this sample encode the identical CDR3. The CDR3 region is CASSVGQGDTEAFF. The CDR3 DNA reads TGTGCCAGCAGCGTAGGGCAGGGGGACACTGAAGCTTTCTTT. V is TRBV9 and J is TRBJ1-1; 7 bases are a match to TRBD1. This CDR3 contains 14 residues. With 0 bases clipped from V and 3 bases from J, the junction kept 2 bases outside the gene matches. CDR1 and CDR2 (germline): SGDLS, YYNGEE.

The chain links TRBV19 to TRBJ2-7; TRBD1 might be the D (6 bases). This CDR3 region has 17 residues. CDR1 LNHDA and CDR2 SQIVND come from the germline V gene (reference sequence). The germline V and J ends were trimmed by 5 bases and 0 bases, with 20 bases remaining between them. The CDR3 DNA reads TGTGCCAGTAGTTCGTCTTATGGACAGTGGAGCTCCTACGAGCAGTACTTC. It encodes CASSSSYGQWSSYEQYF.

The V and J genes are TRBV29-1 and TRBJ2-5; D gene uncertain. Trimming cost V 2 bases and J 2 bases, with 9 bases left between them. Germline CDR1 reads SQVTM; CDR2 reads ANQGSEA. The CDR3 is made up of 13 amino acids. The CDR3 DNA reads TGCAGCGTTGAAAGTTGGAGTCAAGAGACCCAGTACTTC. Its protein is CSVESWSQETQYF.

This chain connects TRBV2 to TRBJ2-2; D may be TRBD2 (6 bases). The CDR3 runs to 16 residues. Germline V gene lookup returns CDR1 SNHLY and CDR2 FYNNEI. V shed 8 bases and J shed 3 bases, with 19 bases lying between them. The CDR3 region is CASGEDLQYDTGELFF. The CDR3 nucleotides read TGTGCCAGCGGGGAGGACCTCCAGTACGACACCGGGGAGCTGTTTTTT. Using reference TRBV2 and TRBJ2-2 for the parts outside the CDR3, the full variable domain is EPEVTQTPSHQVTQMGQEVILRCVPISNHLYFYWYRQILGQKVEFLVSFYNNEISEKSEIFDDQFSVERPDGSNFTLKIRSTKLEDSAMYFCASGEDLQYDTGELFFGEGSRLTVL.

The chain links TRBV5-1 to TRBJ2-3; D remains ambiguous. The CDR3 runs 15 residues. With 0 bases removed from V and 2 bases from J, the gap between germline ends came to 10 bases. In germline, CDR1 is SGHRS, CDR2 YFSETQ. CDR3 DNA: TGCGCCAGCAGCTTGGGGGCAGGCCTCACAGATACGCAGTATTTT. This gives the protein CASSLGAGLTDTQYF. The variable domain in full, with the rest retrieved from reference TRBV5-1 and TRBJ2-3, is KAGVTQTPRYLIKTRGQQVTLSCSPISGHRSVSWYQQTPGQGLQFLFEYFSETQRNKGNFPGRFSGRQFSNSRSEMNVSTLELGDSALYLCASSLGAGLTDTQYFGPGTRLTVL.

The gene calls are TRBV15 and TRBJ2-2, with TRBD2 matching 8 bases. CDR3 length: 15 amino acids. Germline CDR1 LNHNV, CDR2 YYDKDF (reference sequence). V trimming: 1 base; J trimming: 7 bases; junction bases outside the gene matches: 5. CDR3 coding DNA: TGTGCCACCAGCAGAGGCCAGACTAGCGTCGGGGAGCTGTTTTTT. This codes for CATSRGQTSVGELFF.

The CDR3 nucleotides read TGTGCCATCGGAGCAGGCTACTCTGGAAACACCATATATTTT. Translating gives CAIGAGYSGNTIYF. The chain is built from TRBV10-3 and TRBJ1-3, with unresolved D. The CDR3 runs 14 residues. The germline V gene encodes CDR1 ENHRY and CDR2 SYGVKD. Trimming removed 8 bases from V and 0 bases from J, with 11 bases in between.

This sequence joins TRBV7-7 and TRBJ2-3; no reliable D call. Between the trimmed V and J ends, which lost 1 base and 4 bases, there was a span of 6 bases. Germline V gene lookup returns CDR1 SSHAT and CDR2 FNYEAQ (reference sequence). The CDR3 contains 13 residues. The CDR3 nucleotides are TGTGCCAGCAGCTTAGGCCGGTCAGATACGCAGTATTTT. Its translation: CASSLGRSDTQYF.

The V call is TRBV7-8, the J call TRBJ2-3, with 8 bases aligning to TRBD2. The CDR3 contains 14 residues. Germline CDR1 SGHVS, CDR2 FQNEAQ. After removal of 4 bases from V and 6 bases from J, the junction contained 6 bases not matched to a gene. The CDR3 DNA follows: TGTGCCAGCAGCTCCAGCGGGGGTCGTGATACGCAGTATTTT. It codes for CASSSSGGRDTQYF.